Listed here are 24 T cell receptor beta chains from one sample, sequenced in a study of blood T cells in healthy people across ages. PCR was performed a second time for roughly 7 to 12 cycles using a sample-barcoded 5' primer and a J-beta primer mix. TCRdb ran MiXCR on the 5' RACE reads and lists one entry per CDR3 protein. The sample shows about 1 million distinct CDR3 sequences, 40% to 55% of them seen only once. The sample comprised blood. The receptor source for this set is a woman aged 60-75 years in good health.

The rearrangement links TRBV7-9 to TRBJ1-2; the D is unclear. Germline lookup yields CDR1 SEHNR and CDR2 FQNEAQ (reference sequence). The CDR3 loop spans 13 amino acids. Trimming removed 7 bases at V and 3 bases at J, with 12 bases between. The CDR3 reads CASTTRSDYGYTF. CDR3 DNA sequence: TGTGCCAGCACCACTAGGAGTGACTATGGCTACACCTTC.

This clonotype has just a few counts. V gene TRBV6-6 combines with J gene TRBJ2-4; TRBD1 agrees at 7 bases. The J call may be faulty, since TRBJ2-7 better matches the DNA end. Germline V lookup: CDR1 MNHNY, CDR2 SVGAGI (reference sequence). This CDR3 comprises 15 residues. The CDR3 coding sequence is TGTGCCAGCAGTTTCTGGACAGGTCTCTCCTACGAGCAGTACTTC. Encoded protein: CASSFWTGLSYEQYF.

This clonotype was seen only once. This sequence joins TRBV7-9 and TRBJ2-5; perhaps TRBD2 as D (6 bases). TRBJ2-7 explains the end of the DNA better; the J call may be wrong. Germline V gives CDR1 SEHNR, CDR2 FQNEAQ (reference sequence). The CDR3 loop spans 17 amino acids. CDR3 bases: TGTGCCAGCAGCTCAAAATCAGGGCGGGGAGTAAGGGGCGAGCAGTACTTC. Protein: CASSSKSGRGVRGEQYF.

This clonotype has more than one count but fewer than ten. The gene calls are TRBV5-1 and TRBJ2-4; D possibly corresponds to TRBD1 (6 bases). The CDR3 extends over 15 amino acids. Deletions cut 2 bases from V and 4 bases from J, with 13 bases between. CDR1 SGHRS and CDR2 YFSETQ come from the germline V gene. Here the CDR3 reads CASSFKTGLKNIQYF. CDR3 sequence (DNA): TGCGCCAGCAGCTTTAAGACAGGCCTGAAAAACATTCAGTACTTC.

This clonotype was seen at least ten times. The chain recombines TRBV20-1 with TRBJ2-1; 10 nucleotides align to TRBD2. Unmatched junction bases numbered 6, after V lost 0 bases and J lost 7 bases. CDR1 is DFQATT, CDR2 SNEGSKA, per germline (reference sequence). CDR3 length: 15 residues. CDR3 loop: CSARDLAGDGNEQFF. The CDR3 bases are TGCAGTGCTAGAGATCTAGCGGGAGACGGTAATGAGCAGTTCTTC.

The V call is TRBV6-1, the J call TRBJ2-7; possibly TRBD2 for D (5 bases). This CDR3 has 15 amino acids. With 8 bases removed from V and 3 bases from J, the gap between germline ends came to 20 bases. Germline V gives CDR1 MNHNS, CDR2 SASEGT. The CDR3 nucleotides are TGTGCCAGCCTAGCCCGTGGGGTTAGTGGCTACGAGCAGTACTTC. Amino acid sequence: CASLARGVSGYEQYF.

This clonotype was seen a handful of times. V is TRBV10-3 and J is TRBJ2-7; possibly TRBD1 for D (5 bases). CDR1 is ENHRY and CDR2 is SYGVKD in the germline V gene. Trimming removed 10 bases at V and 1 base at J, with 14 bases between. The length of the CDR3 is 13 residues. As DNA, the CDR3 is TGTGCCACCCTACCCGACAGTTCCTACGAGCAGTACTTC. Encoded protein: CATLPDSSYEQYF.

This clonotype has more than one count but fewer than ten. The chain combines TRBV11-2 with TRBJ2-5; 10 nucleotides line up with TRBD1. Germline CDR1 SGHAT, CDR2 FQNNGV. The junction had 6 bases not matched to a gene; V was cut back by 6 bases and J by 2 bases. This CDR3 has 15 residues. The CDR3 bases are TGTGCCAGCAGACAAGACAGGGGGCGACAAGAGACCCAGTACTTC. This gives the protein CASRQDRGRQETQYF.

The DNA of the CDR3 is TGTGCCAGCAGCCAAGTTGGCGGCTCGGTCTCCTACGAGCAGTACTTC. Protein: CASSQVGGSVSYEQYF. The chain couples TRBV14 to TRBJ2-7; D not resolved. The CDR3 covers 16 residues. Trimming cost V 1 base and J 0 bases, with 13 bases left between them. CDR1 and CDR2 (germline): SGHDN, FVKESK.

The chain couples TRBV25-1 to TRBJ2-7, with a tentative D call TRBD1 (5 bases). The germline V and J ends were trimmed by 2 bases and 4 bases, with 12 bases remaining between them. The CDR3 is 14 amino acids. CDR1 MGHDK and CDR2 SYGVNS come from the germline V gene. CDR3: CASSESQGVYEQYF. In DNA, the CDR3 is TGTGCCAGCAGTGAAAGCCAAGGGGTTTACGAGCAGTACTTC.

This chain uses TRBV6-1 with TRBJ2-3; a weak D match, TRBD2 (5 bases). The CDR3 consists of 14 residues. V lost 8 bases to trimming and J lost 1 base, with 13 bases between them. Germline values: CDR1 MNHNS, CDR2 SASEGT. CDR3 sequence: CASHQGGGTDTQYF. CDR3 sequence (DNA): TGTGCCAGCCACCAAGGAGGAGGCACAGATACGCAGTATTTT.

This clonotype was recorded at least ten times. The chain is built from TRBV29-1 and TRBJ2-5, with D possibly TRBD2 on 6 matching bases. Per germline, CDR1 SQVTM and CDR2 ANQGSEA. V was cut by 4 bases and J by 2 bases, with 26 bases left in between. CDR3 length equals 18 residues. CDR3 region: CSVVGGAQLGLWQETQYF. The CDR3 DNA reads as TGCAGCGTTGTTGGCGGGGCACAACTCGGGCTTTGGCAAGAGACCCAGTACTTC.

The chain couples TRBV20-1 to TRBJ2-1; weak D call: TRBD2 (6 bases). CDR3 size: 15 residues. Trimming removed 5 bases at V and 13 bases at J, with 27 bases between. The germline CDR1 and CDR2 sequences are DFQATT and SNEGSKA (reference sequence). Here the CDR3 reads CSAQSGTLSGETQFF. As DNA, the CDR3 is TGCAGTGCTCAATCCGGGACCCTGTCGGGAGAGACCCAGTTCTTC.

This clonotype has only a few counts. Here the CDR3 DNA reads TGCAGTGCTAGTGGACTAGCGGGTACCATCACCCCCTACGAGCAGTACTTC. Protein sequence: CSASGLAGTITPYEQYF. The J gene is TRBJ2-7, the V gene TRBV20-1; TRBD2 matches 11 bases. This CDR3 has 17 residues. CDR1 and CDR2 (germline): DFQATT, SNEGSKA (reference sequence). V lost 3 bases and J lost 2; bases outside the gene matches: 12.

The CDR3 sequence: CASSSLGGSTDTQYF. In nucleotides, the CDR3 is TGTGCCAGCAGCTCCTTGGGGGGAAGCACAGATACGCAGTATTTT. This chain connects TRBV27 to TRBJ2-3; a weak D match, TRBD2 (6 bases). The V and J ends lost 6 bases and 0 bases respectively, with 13 bases between them. This CDR3 has 15 amino acids. Germline loops: CDR1 MNHEY, CDR2 SMNVEV (reference sequence).

The V gene is TRBV21-1, the J gene TRBJ2-7; TRBD1, the D gene given by the table, was not confirmed from the DNA. TRBV21-1 is listed as a pseudogene. This CDR3 comprises 15 residues. The CDR3 DNA follows: TGTGCCAGCAGCAAAAAAGAGGGACAGTACAATGAGCAGTACTTC. Protein sequence: CASSKKEGQYNEQYF.

In this sample, this clonotype turned up a few times. The chain employs TRBV20-1 and TRBJ1-5, with TRBD1 identical over 7 bases. After removal of 2 bases from V and 3 bases from J, the junction contained 4 bases not matched to a gene. The V gene's germline CDR1 is DFQATT and CDR2 SNEGSKA (reference sequence). CDR3 length: 14 amino acids. CDR3 in amino acids: CSARPDRPNQPQHF. The CDR3 nucleotides are TGCAGTGCTAGACCGGACAGGCCCAATCAGCCCCAGCATTTT.

This rearrangement joins TRBV29-1 to TRBJ2-7; D is perhaps TRBD1 (6 bases). Deletions cut 3 bases from V and 3 bases from J, with 9 bases between. This CDR3 contains 12 residues. Germline CDR1 reads SQVTM; CDR2 reads ANQGSEA. CDR3 residues: CSVEDSIYEQYF. For the CDR3, the DNA is TGCAGCGTTGAGGACAGCATCTACGAGCAGTACTTC.

The chain uses TRBV5-6 and TRBJ1-2; no definite D call. Germline V lookup: CDR1 SGHDT, CDR2 YYEEEE. The V end lost 1 base, the J end lost 7 bases, and 5 bases lay between the germline ends. There are 11 residues in the CDR3. This CDR3 reads CASSLLRGYTF. The CDR3 DNA follows: TGTGCCAGCAGCTTGTTGCGTGGCTACACCTTC.

As regards this clonotype: The junction does not match germline at one end; this may be a read error. This rearrangement joins TRBV5-1 to TRBJ2-1; the match to TRBD2 covers 14 bases. Per germline, CDR1 SGHRS and CDR2 YFSETQ. This CDR3 has 17 residues. The CDR3 DNA follows: TGCGCCAGCATGACTAGCGGGAGGGCCAGCTCCTACAAGGAGCAGTTCTTC. The encoded protein is CASMTSGRASSYKEQFF.

This clonotype came up a few times. The V call is TRBV27, the J call TRBJ2-7, with 14 bases matching TRBD2. Germline lookup yields CDR1 MNHEY and CDR2 SMNVEV (reference sequence). V was clipped by 2 bases and J by 3 bases; unmatched bases: 12. CDR3 length: 19 residues. CDR3 sequence (DNA): TGTGCCAGCAGTTTACGACTAGCGGGAGGGCCTGGGAAGGACTACGAGCAGTACTTC. Translating it yields CASSLRLAGGPGKDYEQYF.

The chain has TRBV4-1 and TRBJ2-5, with TRBD2 matching 10 bases. This CDR3 comprises 18 residues. Germline CDR1 MGHRA, CDR2 YSYEKL. V was pared by 1 base and J by 11 bases, with 19 bases of the junction left unmatched. This CDR3 is CASSQARTSGPGRDEQYF. In nucleotides, the CDR3 is TGCGCCAGCAGCCAAGCCCGGACTAGCGGCCCTGGGAGGGATGAGCAGTACTTC.

J is TRBJ1-1 and V is TRBV14, with TRBD1 identical over 8 bases. J lost 10 bases, V lost 3 bases, and 10 bases had no gene match. This CDR3 has 14 residues. Germline V gives CDR1 SGHDN, CDR2 FVKESK. This CDR3 is CASSHPGQGHVAFF. The CDR3 nucleotides read TGTGCCAGCAGCCACCCAGGACAGGGACATGTAGCTTTCTTT.

This chain uses TRBV2 with TRBJ2-3, with a weak D call TRBD2 (6 bases). V was cut by 0 bases and J by 10 bases, with 26 bases left in between. CDR1 is SNHLY and CDR2 is FYNNEI in the germline V gene. This CDR3 has 18 residues. The CDR3 loop is CASSEALVFVARGTAQYF. CDR3 nucleotides: TGTGCCAGCAGTGAAGCGCTCGTTTTCGTGGCCCGCGGGACGGCGCAGTATTTT.